This T cell receptor (beta chain) was obtained from a study of beta chain features in type 1 diabetes. V was clipped by 5 bases and J by 1 base; unmatched bases: 6. Per germline, CDR1 MGHDK and CDR2 SYGVNS. This CDR3 region has 16 residues. This clone was counted between two and nine times. Its antigen is not identified. The entirety of the isolated RNA underwent reverse transcription, so expressed TCRB transcripts were sequenced. Here immunoSEQ multiplex PCR was the method, and the copy in TCRdb shows in-frame clones only, minus some. Of 300,000 to 450,000 clones in the sample, roughly 12% were seen once. The authors took one heparinised blood draw, averaging approximately 120 mL, from each donor. Stem cell-like memory, regulatory, central memory and naive CD4+ cells were sorted via CD45RO/CCR7/CD25/CD127/CD95/CD27. Purities in excess of 95% were seen in all sorted populations. Study observations and caveats: Sequencing of cDNA might inflate the share of cells that strongly express TCR. All four CD4+ subsets of Type 1 diabetes patients contained TCRB CDR3s that were moderately but significantly shorter.

The sample comprised naive CD4+ T cells from blood. The origin of this receptor is a young woman with type 1 diabetes. This chain links TRBV25-1 with TRBJ1-2; TRBD1 matches 11 bases. The CDR3 reads CASSLAGTGGNYGYTF. CDR3 in DNA: TGTGCCAGCAGTTTAGCCGGGACAGGGGGTAACTATGGCTACACCTTC.